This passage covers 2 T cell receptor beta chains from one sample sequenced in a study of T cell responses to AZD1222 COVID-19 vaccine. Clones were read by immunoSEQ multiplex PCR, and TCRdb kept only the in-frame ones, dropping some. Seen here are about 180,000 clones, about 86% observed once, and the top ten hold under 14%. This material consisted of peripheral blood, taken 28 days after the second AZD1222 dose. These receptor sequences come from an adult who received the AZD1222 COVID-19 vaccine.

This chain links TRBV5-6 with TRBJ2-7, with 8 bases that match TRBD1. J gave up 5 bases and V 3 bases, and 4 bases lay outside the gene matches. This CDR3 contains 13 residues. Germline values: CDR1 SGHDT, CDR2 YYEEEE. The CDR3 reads CASSSLGQDEQYF. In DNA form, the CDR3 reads TGTGCCAGCAGCTCACTGGGACAGGACGAGCAGTACTTC.

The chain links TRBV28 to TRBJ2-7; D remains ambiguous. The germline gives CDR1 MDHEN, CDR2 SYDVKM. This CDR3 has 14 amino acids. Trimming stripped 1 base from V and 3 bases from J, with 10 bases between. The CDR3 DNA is TGTGCCAGCAGTTTATCCCCCGGCGGCTACGAGCAGTACTTC. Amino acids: CASSLSPGGYEQYF.